This T cell receptor beta chain was found in a study of blood T cell repertoires in COVID-19. Some clones are missing from TCRdb's copy, which holds only in-frame ones; the method was immunoSEQ multiplex PCR. The table lists around 160,000 clones, roughly 84% of them singletons, with more than 5% in the top ten. V lost 2 bases and J 0 bases, leaving 12 bases between the germline ends. CDR1 is SGHDT, CDR2 YYEEEE, per germline. The CDR3 is made up of 15 amino acids. The source is a woman aged 45-65 years who had been exposed to COVID-19. The rearrangement links TRBV5-6 to TRBJ2-7; a possible D gene is TRBD1 (5 bases). Sequencing used PBMCs or T cells enriched from blood (not recorded which). For the CDR3, the DNA is TGTGCCAGCAGCTTCAGGGCGCCTGACTCCTACGAGCAGTACTTC. Amino acids: CASSFRAPDSYEQYF.